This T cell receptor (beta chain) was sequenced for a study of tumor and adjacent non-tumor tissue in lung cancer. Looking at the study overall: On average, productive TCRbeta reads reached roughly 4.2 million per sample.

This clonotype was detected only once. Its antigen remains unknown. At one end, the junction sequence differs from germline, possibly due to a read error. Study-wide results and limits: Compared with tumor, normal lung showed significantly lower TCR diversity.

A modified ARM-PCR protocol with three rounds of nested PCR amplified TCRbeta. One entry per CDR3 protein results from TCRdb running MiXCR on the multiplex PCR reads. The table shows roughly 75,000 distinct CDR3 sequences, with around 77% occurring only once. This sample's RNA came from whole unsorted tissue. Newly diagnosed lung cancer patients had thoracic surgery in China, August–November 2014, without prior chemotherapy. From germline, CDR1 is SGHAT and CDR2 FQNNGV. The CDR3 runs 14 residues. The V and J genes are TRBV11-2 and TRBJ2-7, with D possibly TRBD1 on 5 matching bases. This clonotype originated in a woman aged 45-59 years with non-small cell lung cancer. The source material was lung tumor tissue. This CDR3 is CASSMTDTVYEQCF. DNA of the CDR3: TGTGCCAGCAGCATGACGGACACTGTCTACGAGCAGTGCTTC.